This T cell receptor (beta chain) stems from a study of T cell responses to AZD1222 COVID-19 vaccine. The CDR3 covers 15 residues. In germline, CDR1 is SNHLY, CDR2 FYNNEI. V was cut by 3 bases and J by 2 bases, with 14 bases left in between. Method: immunoSEQ multiplex PCR; TCRdb's copy keeps in-frame clones and lacks some. Among about 140,000 clones listed, roughly 92% were seen once. Broader study findings: As reported, nearly half of all spike-specific TCRs target variant regions that are unmutated. In all cases, repertoires were sampled only after the peak T cell response. At study baseline, merely a handful of AZD1222 recipients were seropositive.

As regards this clone: Its specificity is not known.

The V call is TRBV2, the J call TRBJ2-7, with no clear D. This clonotype was sampled from an adult in good health. The source material was peripheral blood, sampled on day 0 of AZD1222 vaccination. CDR3 DNA: TGTGCCAGCAGTGAGCCAGGACGTCTCACCTACGAGCAGTACTTC. It yields the protein CASSEPGRLTYEQYF.